This T cell receptor (beta chain) was observed in a study of early T cells in non-severe SARS-CoV-2 infection. Study summary: Chains from this unsorted whole-blood bulk RNA could not be paired. Study-level findings and limits: Anti-spike CD8 specificities were favored by VDJdb matching, whose results missed private and CD4 specificities.

Individual cDNA molecules each received unique molecular identifiers attached to them. TCRdb independently ran MiXCR on the 5' RACE reads; one entry per CDR3 protein. Here the sample spans tens of thousands of distinct CDR3 sequences, 10% being singletons. In its sample, this clonotype was seen many times. Its antigen is as yet unknown. The sequence derives from an adult who was a healthcare worker with PCR-confirmed SARS-CoV-2 infection or an uninfected control (not recorded which). The sample consisted of whole blood, taken at baseline.

This chain's CDR3 is CSARSPTVAGAYEQYF. In DNA form, the CDR3 reads TGCAGTGCTAGATCACCCACGGTGGCAGGGGCCTACGAGCAGTACTTC. The chain employs TRBV20-1 and TRBJ2-7; D may be TRBD1 (6 bases). Trimming shortened V by 2 bases and J by 2 bases, and 19 bases separated the two germline ends. This CDR3 has 16 residues. The germline V gene encodes CDR1 DFQATT and CDR2 SNEGSKA (reference sequence).